The source of this T cell receptor (beta chain) is a study of T-cell memory formation after mild COVID-19. A single record per CDR3 protein comes from TCRdb applying MiXCR to the 5' RACE reads. Of hundreds of thousands of distinct CDR3 sequences in the sample, 28% were seen once. CDR1 and CDR2 (germline): MNHEY, SMNVEV (reference sequence). This CDR3 has 13 amino acids. Between the trimmed V and J ends, which lost 8 bases and 3 bases, there was a span of 11 bases. Sequenced: PBMCs or a T cell subset sorted from them (not recorded which). V and J are TRBV27 and TRBJ2-1; D not certain. The source is an adult woman who had mild COVID-19 (a few samples of this study predate the infection). Cell type and time point are not known. CDR3: CASARGLYNEQFF. CDR3 sequence (DNA): TGTGCCAGCGCTCGTGGGCTCTACAATGAGCAGTTCTTC.